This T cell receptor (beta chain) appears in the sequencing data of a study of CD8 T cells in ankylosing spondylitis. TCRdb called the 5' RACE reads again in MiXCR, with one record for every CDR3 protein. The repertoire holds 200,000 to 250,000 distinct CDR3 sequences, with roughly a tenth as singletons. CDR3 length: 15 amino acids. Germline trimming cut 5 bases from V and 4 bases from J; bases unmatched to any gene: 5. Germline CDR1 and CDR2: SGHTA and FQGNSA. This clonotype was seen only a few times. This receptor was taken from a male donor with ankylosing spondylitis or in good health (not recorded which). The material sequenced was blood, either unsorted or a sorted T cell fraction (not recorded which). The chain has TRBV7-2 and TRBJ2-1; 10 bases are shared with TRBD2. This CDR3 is CASSRLAGEYNEQFF. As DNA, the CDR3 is TGTGCCAGCAGCCGCCTAGCGGGAGAGTACAATGAGCAGTTCTTC.